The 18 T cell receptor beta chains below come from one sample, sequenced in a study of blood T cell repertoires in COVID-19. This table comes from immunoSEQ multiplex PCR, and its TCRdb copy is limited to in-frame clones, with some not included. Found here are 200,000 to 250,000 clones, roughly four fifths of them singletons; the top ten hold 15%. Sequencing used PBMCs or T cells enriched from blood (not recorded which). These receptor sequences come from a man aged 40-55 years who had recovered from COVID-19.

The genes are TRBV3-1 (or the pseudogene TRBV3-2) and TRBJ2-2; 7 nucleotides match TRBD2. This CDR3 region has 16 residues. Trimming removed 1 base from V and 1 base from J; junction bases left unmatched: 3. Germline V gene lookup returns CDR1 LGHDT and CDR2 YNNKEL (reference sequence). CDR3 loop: CASSQVKRGNTGELFF. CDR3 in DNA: TGTGCCAGCAGCCAAGTCAAGCGGGGGAACACCGGGGAGCTGTTTTTT.

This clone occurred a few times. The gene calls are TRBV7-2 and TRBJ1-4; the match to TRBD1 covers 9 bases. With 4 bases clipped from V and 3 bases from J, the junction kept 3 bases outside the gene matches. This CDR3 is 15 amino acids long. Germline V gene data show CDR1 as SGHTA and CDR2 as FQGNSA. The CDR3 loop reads CASSSRTGANEKLFF. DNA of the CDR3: TGTGCCAGCAGCTCGAGGACAGGGGCTAATGAAAAACTGTTTTTT.

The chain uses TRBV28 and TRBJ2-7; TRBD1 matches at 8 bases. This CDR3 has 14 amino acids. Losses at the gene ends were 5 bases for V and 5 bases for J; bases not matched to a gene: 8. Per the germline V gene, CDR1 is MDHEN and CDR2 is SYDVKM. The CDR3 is CASSTPTGADEQYF. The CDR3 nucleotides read TGTGCCAGCAGTACCCCGACAGGGGCGGACGAGCAGTACTTC.

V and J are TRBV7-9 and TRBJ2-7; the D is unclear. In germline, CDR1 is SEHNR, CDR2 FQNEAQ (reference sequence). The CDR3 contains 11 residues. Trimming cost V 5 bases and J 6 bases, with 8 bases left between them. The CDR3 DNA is TGTGCCAGCAGCCCAGCAGGCGAGCAGTACTTC. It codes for CASSPAGEQYF.

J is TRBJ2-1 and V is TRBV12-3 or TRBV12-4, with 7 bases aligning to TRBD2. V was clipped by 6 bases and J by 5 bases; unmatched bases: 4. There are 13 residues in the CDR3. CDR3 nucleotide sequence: TGTGCCAGCAGCCTCGGACTAGACAATGAGCAGTTCTTC. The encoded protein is CASSLGLDNEQFF.

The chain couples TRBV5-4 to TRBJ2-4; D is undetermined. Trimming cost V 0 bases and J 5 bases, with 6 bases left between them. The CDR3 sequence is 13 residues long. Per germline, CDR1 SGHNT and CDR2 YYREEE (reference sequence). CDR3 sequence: CASSLDAENIQYF. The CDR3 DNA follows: TGTGCCAGCAGCTTGGATGCGGAAAACATTCAGTACTTC.

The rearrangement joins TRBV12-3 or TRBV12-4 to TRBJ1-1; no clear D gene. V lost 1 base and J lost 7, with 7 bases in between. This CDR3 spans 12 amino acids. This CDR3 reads CASSLEPGEAFF. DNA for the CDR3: TGTGCCAGCAGTTTAGAGCCTGGTGAAGCTTTCTTT.

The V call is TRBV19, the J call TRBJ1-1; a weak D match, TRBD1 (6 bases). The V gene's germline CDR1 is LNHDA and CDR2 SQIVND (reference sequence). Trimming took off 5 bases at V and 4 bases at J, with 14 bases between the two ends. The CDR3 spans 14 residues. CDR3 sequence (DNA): TGTGCCAGTAGTGCCAGGGGAGGGGGCACTGAAGCTTTCTTT. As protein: CASSARGGGTEAFF.

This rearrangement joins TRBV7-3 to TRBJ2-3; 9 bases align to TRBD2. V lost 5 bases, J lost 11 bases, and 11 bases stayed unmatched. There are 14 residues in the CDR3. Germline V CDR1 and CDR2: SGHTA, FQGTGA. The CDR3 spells CASSPGTSFGLQYF. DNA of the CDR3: TGTGCCAGCAGCCCCGGGACTAGCTTCGGGTTGCAGTATTTT. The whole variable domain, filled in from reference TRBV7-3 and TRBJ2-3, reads GAGVSQTPSNKVTEKGKYVELRCDPISGHTALYWYRQSLGQGPEFLIYFQGTGAADDSGLPNDRFFAVRPEGSVSTLKIQRTERGDSAVYLCASSPGTSFGLQYFGPGTRLTVL.

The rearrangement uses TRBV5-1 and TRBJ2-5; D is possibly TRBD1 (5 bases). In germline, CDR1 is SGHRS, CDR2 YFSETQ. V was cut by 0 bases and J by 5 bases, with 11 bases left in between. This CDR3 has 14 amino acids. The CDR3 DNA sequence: TGCGCCAGCAGCTTGGTATCAGGGCGGGAGACCCAGTACTTC. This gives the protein CASSLVSGRETQYF.

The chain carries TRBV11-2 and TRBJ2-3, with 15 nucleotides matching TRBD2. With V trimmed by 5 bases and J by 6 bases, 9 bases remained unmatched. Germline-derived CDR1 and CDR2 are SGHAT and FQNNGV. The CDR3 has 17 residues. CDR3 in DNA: TGTGCCAGCAGCCCCGAACTTGGACTAGCGGGAGGGGATACGCAGTATTTT. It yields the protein CASSPELGLAGGDTQYF.

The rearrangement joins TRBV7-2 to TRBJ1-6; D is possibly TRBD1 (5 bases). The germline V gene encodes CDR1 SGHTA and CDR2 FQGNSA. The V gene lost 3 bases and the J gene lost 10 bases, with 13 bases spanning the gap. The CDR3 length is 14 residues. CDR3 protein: CASSFGGRDSPLHF. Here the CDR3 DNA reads TGTGCCAGCAGCTTCGGGGGAAGGGACTCACCCCTCCACTTT.

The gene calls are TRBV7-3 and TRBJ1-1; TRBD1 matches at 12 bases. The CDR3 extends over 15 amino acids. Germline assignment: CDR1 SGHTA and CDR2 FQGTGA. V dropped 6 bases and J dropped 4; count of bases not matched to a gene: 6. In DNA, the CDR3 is TGTGCCAGCAGGACCGGGACAGGGGGCACCACTGAAGCTTTCTTT. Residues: CASRTGTGGTTEAFF.

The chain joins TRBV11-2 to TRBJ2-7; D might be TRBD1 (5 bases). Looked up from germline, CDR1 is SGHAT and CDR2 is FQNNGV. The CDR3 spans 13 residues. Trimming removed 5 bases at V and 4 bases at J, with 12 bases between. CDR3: CASSVTQGYEQYF. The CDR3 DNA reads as TGTGCCAGCAGCGTAACTCAGGGTTACGAGCAGTACTTC.

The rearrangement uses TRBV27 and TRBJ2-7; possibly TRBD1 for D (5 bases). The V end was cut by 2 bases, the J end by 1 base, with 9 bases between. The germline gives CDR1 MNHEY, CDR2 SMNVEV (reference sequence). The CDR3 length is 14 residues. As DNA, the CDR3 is TGTGCCAGCAGTTTACCAGGGCCGTCCTACGAGCAGTACTTC. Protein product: CASSLPGPSYEQYF.

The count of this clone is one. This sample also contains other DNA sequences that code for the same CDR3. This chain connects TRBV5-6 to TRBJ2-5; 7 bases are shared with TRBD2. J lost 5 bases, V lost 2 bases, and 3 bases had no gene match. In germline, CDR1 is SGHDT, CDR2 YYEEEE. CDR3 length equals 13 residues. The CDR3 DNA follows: TGTGCCAGCAGCTTCGGGGGAGGGGAGACCCAGTACTTC. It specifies CASSFGGGETQYF.

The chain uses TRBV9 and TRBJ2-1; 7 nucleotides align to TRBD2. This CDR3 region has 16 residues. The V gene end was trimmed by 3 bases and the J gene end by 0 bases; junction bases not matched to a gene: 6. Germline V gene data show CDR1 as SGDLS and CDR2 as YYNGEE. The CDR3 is CASSAVLAASYNEQFF. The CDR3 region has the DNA TGTGCCAGCAGCGCCGTTCTAGCGGCCTCCTACAATGAGCAGTTCTTC.

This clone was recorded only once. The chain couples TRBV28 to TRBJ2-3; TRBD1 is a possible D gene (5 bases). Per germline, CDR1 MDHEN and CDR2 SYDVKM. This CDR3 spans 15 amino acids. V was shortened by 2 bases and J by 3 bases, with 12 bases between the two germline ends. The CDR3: CASSLGAGRTDTQYF. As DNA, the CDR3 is TGTGCCAGCAGTTTAGGGGCAGGGCGGACAGATACGCAGTATTTT.